A selection of T cell receptor beta chains follows, all from one sample in a study of blood T cell repertoires in COVID-19. Some clones are missing from TCRdb's copy, which holds only in-frame ones; the method was immunoSEQ multiplex PCR. The data show about 160,000 clones, 85% to 90% seen once. The sequencing sample was made of peripheral blood. The receptors were sampled from a man older than 75 with acute or convalescent COVID-19. The CDR3 runs from the conserved cysteine through the conserved F or W. The D gene is left open where the match is weak. Not every row has a clone size; where given, it reads once, few, many or a size class.

TRBV18	TRBJ1-1	TRBD1	.	TGTGCCAGCTCACCGGGACAGACAAACACTGAAGCTTTCTTT	CASSPGQTNTEAFF
TRBV25-1	TRBJ2-3	TRBD1	.	TGTGCCAGCAGTGGGACAGGGTGGGGCACAGATACGCAGTATTTT	CASSGTGWGTDTQYF
TRBV19	TRBJ1-6	TRBD1	once	TGTGCCAGTAGTAAGACAGGGGTCGGTTCACCCCTCCACTTT	CASSKTGVGSPLHF
TRBV28	TRBJ1-2	.	.	TGTGCCAGCAGATCCTCCCTTAACTATGGCTACACCTTC	CASRSSLNYGYTF
TRBV19	TRBJ1-2	.	.	TGTGCCAGTAGTATCCAGGCAGGGAACTATGGCTACACCTTC	CASSIQAGNYGYTF
TRBV19	TRBJ1-5	TRBD1	.	TGTGCCAGTAGCCCGGGGACAGGGGCGTTGGGAGGCAATCAGCCCCAGCATTTT	CASSPGTGALGGNQPQHF
TRBV6-6	TRBJ1-2	TRBD1	.	TGTGCCAGCAGTCCGCTCTCAGGGGGCGACTATGGCTACACCTTC	CASSPLSGGDYGYTF
TRBV6-5	TRBJ2-5	.	.	TGTGCCAGCACCCACAGTATGGGCCAAGAGACCCAGTACTTC	CASTHSMGQETQYF
TRBV28	TRBJ1-5	TRBD1	.	TGTGCCAGCAGTGACCTATTAGACAGGGTTGTTCAGCCCCAGCATTTT	CASSDLLDRVVQPQHF
TRBV7-3	TRBJ2-5	TRBD1	.	TGTGCCAGCAGCCCTGACAGGGTCGGGACCCAGTACTTC	CASSPDRVGTQYF
TRBV5-1	TRBJ2-5	.	.	TGCGCCAGCAGCTCCGGGGTAGGGCGGGAGACCCAGTACTTC	CASSSGVGRETQYF
TRBV6-5	TRBJ1-4	.	.	TGTGCCAGCAGTACCACGGCGGCAGGGAATGAAAAACTGTTTTTT	CASSTTAAGNEKLFF
TRBV6-5	TRBJ2-7	TRBD1	.	TGTGCCAGCGGTTTGGGGGACAGTTCCTACGAGCAGTACTTC	CASGLGDSSYEQYF
TRBV18	TRBJ1-4	.	once	TGTGCCAGCTCCTTTGGGCCAGCTGAAAAACTGTTTTTT	CASSFGPAEKLFF
TRBV19	TRBJ2-3	TRBD2	.	TGTGCCAGTAGTAGGGGAGCGGGGGCCTCCACAGATACGCAGTATTTT	CASSRGAGASTDTQYF
TRBV6-1	TRBJ1-5	.	.	TGTGCCAGCAACCGGGCGGGCGAGGGGCCCCAGCATTTT	CASNRAGEGPQHF
TRBV7-3	TRBJ2-3	TRBD2	.	TGTGCCAGCAGCGCGGGGGTAAGGAGCAGCACAGATACGCAGTATTTT	CASSAGVRSSTDTQYF
TRBV28	TRBJ1-2	.	.	TGTGCCAGCAGTGACTCAGGGAATAACTATGGCTACACCTTC	CASSDSGNNYGYTF
TRBV2	TRBJ1-2	.	.	TGTGCCAGCAGTGTTCAGGGGTACGGCTACACCTTC	CASSVQGYGYTF
TRBV6-1	TRBJ1-6	.	.	TGTGCCAGCAGTGATCAGGGAATAGCCTATAATTCACCCCTCCACTTT	CASSDQGIAYNSPLHF
TRBV6-5	TRBJ2-2	.	.	TGTGCCAGCCACCGATTAGCGGCCGGGGAGCTGTTTTTT	CASHRLAAGELFF
TRBV5-7	TRBJ1-3	.	.	TGTGCCAGCAGCGAACCCGGGGGCTCTGGAAACACCATATATTTT	CASSEPGGSGNTIYF
TRBV7-9	TRBJ2-7	.	once	TGTGCCAGCAGCCGAGATAGCTCCTACGAGCAGTACTTC	CASSRDSSYEQYF
TRBV19	TRBJ1-4	TRBD1	.	TGTGCCAGTAGGTCCGGGACAGCCGAAAAACTGTTTTTT	CASRSGTAEKLFF
TRBV28	TRBJ2-1	TRBD2	.	TGTGCCAGCAGTTTTACCCCCATAGCGGGTGAGCAGTTCTTC	CASSFTPIAGEQFF
TRBV7-8	TRBJ2-5	.	.	TGTGCCAGCAGCTTATACCGACAGTATTCCGAGACCCAGTACTTC	CASSLYRQYSETQYF
TRBV5-6	TRBJ2-7	.	.	TGTGCCAGCAGCTACGCCGGGTCTCCCCAAAGAGGCTTC	CASSYAGSPQRGF
TRBV28	TRBJ1-2	.	.	TGTGCCAGCAGTCAGGATTATGGCTACACCTTC	CASSQDYGYTF
TRBV5-1	TRBJ2-7	.	.	TGCGCCAGCAGCAGCATGACCCCGGGGAGCGAGCAGTACTTC	CASSSMTPGSEQYF
TRBV30	TRBJ2-7	.	.	TGTGCCTGGAGTAGGGGTCTACACTCCTACGAGCAGTACTTC	CAWSRGLHSYEQYF
TRBV9	TRBJ1-2	.	few	TGTGCCAGCAGCGTAGGGCAGGGGAATTTCTACTATGGCTACACCTTC	CASSVGQGNFYYGYTF
TRBV6-2/TRBV6-3	TRBJ2-2	TRBD1	.	TGTGCCAGCAGTTTGGGACAGACGAACACCGGGGAGCTGTTTTTT	CASSLGQTNTGELFF
TRBV14	TRBJ2-5	TRBD2	.	TGTGCCAGCAGCCAAGGCGGGAGTGTTCAAGAGACCCAGTACTTC	CASSQGGSVQETQYF
TRBV24-1	TRBJ2-2	TRBD2	.	TGTGCCACCAGTGACACACCGGGACTAGCGGGAGTTAGTCCCGGGGAGCTGTTTTTT	CATSDTPGLAGVSPGELFF
TRBV7-9	TRBJ2-1	TRBD2	.	TGTGCCAGCAGCCTTGGACTAGCGGGAGCTGGGGATGAGCAGTTCTTC	CASSLGLAGAGDEQFF
TRBV5-1	TRBJ2-5	.	.	TGCGCCAGCAGCCCTGGGCGGGACTCCCGCCAAGAGACCCAGTACTTC	CASSPGRDSRQETQYF
TRBV6-5	TRBJ1-5	TRBD1	.	TGTGCCAGCACCCGGAGGACAGGGTGGAATCAGCCCCAGCATTTT	CASTRRTGWNQPQHF
TRBV5-1	TRBJ2-1	.	once	TGCGCCAGCAGCTTGGAGGGGAATGAGCAGTTCTTC	CASSLEGNEQFF
TRBV9	TRBJ2-1	TRBD2	.	TGTGCCAGCAGCGTAGCCGGCACTAGCGGAGGCTACAATGAGCAGTTCTTC	CASSVAGTSGGYNEQFF
TRBV5-4	TRBJ1-2	.	.	TGTGCCAGCAGCTTAGCGGGAAGCTACTATGGCTACACCTTC	CASSLAGSYYGYTF
TRBV28	TRBJ2-7	TRBD1	.	TGTGCCAGCAGCCCGGGACAGATGAACGAGCAGTACTTC	CASSPGQMNEQYF
TRBV3-1/TRBV3-2	TRBJ2-7	TRBD2	.	TGTGCCAGCAGCCTCGGGGGGAGCGTAGGCGAGCAGTACTTC	CASSLGGSVGEQYF
TRBV6-5	TRBJ1-2	TRBD1	.	TGTGCCAGCAAAGACAGGGGGCATCACTATGGCTACACCTTC	CASKDRGHHYGYTF
TRBV28	TRBJ1-1	.	.	TGTGCCAGCAGTTTAGCTCTAGGTCCTTGGACAGCCCGAGATGTTTTCTTT	CASSLALGPWTARDVFF
TRBV5-1	TRBJ2-2	TRBD1	.	TGCGCCAGCAGCTTGAGTCCAGGGGGCGGGGAGCTGTTTTTT	CASSLSPGGGELFF
TRBV10-1	TRBJ2-1	.	.	TGCGCCAGCAGTGCGGTTGGACTAAATGAGCAGTTCTTC	CASSAVGLNEQFF
TRBV3-1/TRBV3-2	TRBJ2-4	.	.	TGTGCCAGCAGCCAAGCCGTCCGGGGAACGAATAACATTCAGTACTTC	CASSQAVRGTNNIQYF
TRBV29-1	TRBJ1-5	.	.	TGCAGCGTTTCCCAGACTTCAGGGCAGCCCCAGCATTTT	CSVSQTSGQPQHF
TRBV6-5	TRBJ1-2	.	.	TGTGCCAGCAGTTCTCAGCCGGGGGATGGCTACACCTTC	CASSSQPGDGYTF
TRBV7-3	TRBJ2-1	.	.	TGTGCCAGCAGCCCAGACAGGATTTCCTACAATGAGCAGTTCTTC	CASSPDRISYNEQFF
TRBV3-1/TRBV3-2	TRBJ2-1	TRBD2	.	TGTGCCAGCAGCCACGGGACTAGCGGCGTCAATGAGCAGTTCTTC	CASSHGTSGVNEQFF
TRBV24-1	TRBJ2-1	TRBD2	many	TGTGCCACCAGTGATCCCACTAGCGTCTACAATGAGCAGTTCTTC	CATSDPTSVYNEQFF
TRBV6-4	TRBJ2-3	.	once	TGTGCCAGCAGCAACTACTACACAGATACGCAGTATTTT	CASSNYYTDTQYF
TRBV5-1	TRBJ1-2	.	once	TGCGCCAGCAGCTTGGCCTTTTCAGGGTCCTATGGCTACACCTTC	CASSLAFSGSYGYTF
TRBV27	TRBJ2-5	.	.	TGTGCCAGCAGTTTATTCGGGGGGCCTTCAATGGGGAGTAATCGGAAACCCCAGTACTTC	CASSLFGGPSMGSNRKPQYF
TRBV2	TRBJ2-2	TRBD1	.	TGTGCCAGCAGTGTTGACAGGGGGCGGTACACCGGGGAGCTGTTTTTT	CASSVDRGRYTGELFF
TRBV28	TRBJ1-5	TRBD1	.	TGTGCCAGCCTGACAGGGTCGCGGAATCAGCCCCAGCATTTT	CASLTGSRNQPQHF
TRBV11-2	TRBJ2-1	TRBD1	.	TGTGCCAGCAGCTGGTCCGGGACAGGGGGCTATAATGAGCAGTTCTTC	CASSWSGTGGYNEQFF